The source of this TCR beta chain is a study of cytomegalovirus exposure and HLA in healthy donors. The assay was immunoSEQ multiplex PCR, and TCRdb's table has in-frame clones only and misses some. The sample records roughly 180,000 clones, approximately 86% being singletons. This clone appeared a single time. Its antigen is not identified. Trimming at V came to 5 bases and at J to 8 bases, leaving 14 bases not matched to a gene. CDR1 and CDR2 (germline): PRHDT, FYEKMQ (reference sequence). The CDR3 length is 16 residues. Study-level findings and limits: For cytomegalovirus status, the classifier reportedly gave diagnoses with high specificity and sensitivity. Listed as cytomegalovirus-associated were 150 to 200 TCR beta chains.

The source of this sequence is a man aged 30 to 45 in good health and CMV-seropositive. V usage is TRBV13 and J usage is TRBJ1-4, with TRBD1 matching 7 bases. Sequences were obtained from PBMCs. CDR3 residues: CASSPHGQVGGEKLFF. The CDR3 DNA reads TGTGCCAGCAGCCCGCACGGACAGGTTGGAGGGGAAAAACTGTTTTTT. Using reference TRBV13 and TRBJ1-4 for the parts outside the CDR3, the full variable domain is AAGVIQSPRHLIKEKRETATLKCYPIPRHDTVYWYQQGPGQDPQFLISFYEKMQSDKGSIPDRFSAQQFSDYHSELNMSSLELGDSALYFCASSPHGQVGGEKLFFGSGTQLSVL.